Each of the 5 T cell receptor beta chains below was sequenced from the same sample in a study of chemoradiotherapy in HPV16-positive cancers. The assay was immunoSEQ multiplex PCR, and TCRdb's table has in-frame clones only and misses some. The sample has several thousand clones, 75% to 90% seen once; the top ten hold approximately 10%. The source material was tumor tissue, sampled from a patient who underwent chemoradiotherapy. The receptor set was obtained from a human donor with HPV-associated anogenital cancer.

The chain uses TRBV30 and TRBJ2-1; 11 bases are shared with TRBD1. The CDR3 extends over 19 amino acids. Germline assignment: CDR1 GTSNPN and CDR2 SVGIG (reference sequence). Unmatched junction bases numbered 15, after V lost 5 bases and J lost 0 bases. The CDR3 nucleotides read TGTGCCTGGTGGGGCGGGACAGGGGGGGGGATTAGCTCCTACAATGAGCAGTTCTTC. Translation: CAWWGGTGGGISSYNEQFF.

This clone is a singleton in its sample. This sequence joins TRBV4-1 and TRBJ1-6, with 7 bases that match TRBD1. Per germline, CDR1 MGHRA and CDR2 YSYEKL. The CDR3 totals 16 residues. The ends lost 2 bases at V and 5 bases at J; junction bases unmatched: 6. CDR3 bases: TGCGCCAGCAGCCAAACACCGGGACAGCATAATTCACCCCTCCACTTT. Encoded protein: CASSQTPGQHNSPLHF.

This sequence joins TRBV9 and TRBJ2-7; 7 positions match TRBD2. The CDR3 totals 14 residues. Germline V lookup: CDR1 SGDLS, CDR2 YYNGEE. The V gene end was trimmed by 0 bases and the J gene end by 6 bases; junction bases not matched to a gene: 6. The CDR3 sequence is CASSVVGGVGEQYF. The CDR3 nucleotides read TGTGCCAGCAGCGTAGTTGGGGGGGTCGGCGAGCAGTACTTC.

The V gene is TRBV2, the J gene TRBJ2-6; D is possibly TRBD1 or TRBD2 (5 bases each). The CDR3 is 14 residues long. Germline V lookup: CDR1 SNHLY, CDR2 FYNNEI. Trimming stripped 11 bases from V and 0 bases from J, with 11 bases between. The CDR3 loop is CASWGISGANVLTF. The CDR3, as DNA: TGTGCCTCCTGGGGGATCTCTGGGGCCAACGTCCTGACTTTC.

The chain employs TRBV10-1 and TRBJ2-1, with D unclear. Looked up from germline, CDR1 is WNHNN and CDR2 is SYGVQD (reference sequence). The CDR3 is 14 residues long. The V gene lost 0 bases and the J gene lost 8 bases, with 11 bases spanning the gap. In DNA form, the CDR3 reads TGCGCCAGCAGTGAGTCGCAGGAAGGGCATGAGCAGTTCTTC. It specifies CASSESQEGHEQFF.